This TCR beta chain was recorded in a study of T-cell memory formation after mild COVID-19. Regarding this clonotype: Its antigen is unknown.

Overall study findings and caveats: In second-wave clones peaking day 37, SARS-CoV-2 specificity remained unconfirmed.

V was pared by 7 bases and J by 3 bases, with 16 bases between. The length of the CDR3 is 15 residues. Germline V CDR1 and CDR2: SGHTA, FQGNSA. From the 5' RACE reads, TCRdb called clonotypes with MiXCR, one entry per CDR3 protein. Among approximately 250,000 distinct CDR3 sequences listed, about 16% were seen once. Sequencing input: PBMCs or a T cell subset sorted from them (not recorded which). The V call is TRBV7-2, the J call TRBJ1-3, with D possibly being TRBD1 (6 bases). This clonotype originated in a man younger than 35 who had mild COVID-19 (a few samples of this study predate the infection). Cell type and time point are not known. The CDR3 reads CASTPEGVDGNTIYF. In DNA form, the CDR3 reads TGTGCCAGCACCCCAGAGGGGGTGGATGGAAACACCATATATTTT.